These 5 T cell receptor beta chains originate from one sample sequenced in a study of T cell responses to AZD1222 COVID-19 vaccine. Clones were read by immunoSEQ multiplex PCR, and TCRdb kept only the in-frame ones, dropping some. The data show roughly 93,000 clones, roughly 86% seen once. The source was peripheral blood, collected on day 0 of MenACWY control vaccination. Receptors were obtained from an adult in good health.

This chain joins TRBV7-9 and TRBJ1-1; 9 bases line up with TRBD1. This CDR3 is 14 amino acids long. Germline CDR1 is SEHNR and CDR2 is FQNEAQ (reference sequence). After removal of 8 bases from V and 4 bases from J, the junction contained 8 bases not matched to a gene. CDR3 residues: CASATGGAATEAFF. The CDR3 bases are TGTGCCAGCGCCACAGGGGGCGCCGCCACTGAAGCTTTCTTT.

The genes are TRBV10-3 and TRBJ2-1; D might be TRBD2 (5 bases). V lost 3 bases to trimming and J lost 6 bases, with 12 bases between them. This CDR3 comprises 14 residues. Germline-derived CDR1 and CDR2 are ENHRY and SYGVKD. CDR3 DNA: TGTGCCATCAGTGACAGGCTCGAGGGCAATGAGCAGTTCTTC. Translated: CAISDRLEGNEQFF.

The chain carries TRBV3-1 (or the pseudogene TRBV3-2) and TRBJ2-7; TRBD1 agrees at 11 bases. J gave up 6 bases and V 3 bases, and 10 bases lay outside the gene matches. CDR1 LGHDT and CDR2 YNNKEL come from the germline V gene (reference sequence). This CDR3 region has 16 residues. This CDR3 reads CASSQGFGQGAGEQYF. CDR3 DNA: TGTGCCAGCAGCCAGGGTTTTGGACAGGGGGCAGGCGAGCAGTACTTC.

For the CDR3, the DNA is TGTGCCAGCAGTTTATCGCCTAGCCAGGGAGAGACCCAGTACTTC. It specifies CASSLSPSQGETQYF. This chain links TRBV27 with TRBJ2-5, with D tentatively TRBD1 or TRBD2 (5 bases each). Germline lookup yields CDR1 MNHEY and CDR2 SMNVEV (reference sequence). The CDR3 loop spans 15 amino acids. Trimming took off 0 bases at V and 4 bases at J, with 12 bases between the two ends.

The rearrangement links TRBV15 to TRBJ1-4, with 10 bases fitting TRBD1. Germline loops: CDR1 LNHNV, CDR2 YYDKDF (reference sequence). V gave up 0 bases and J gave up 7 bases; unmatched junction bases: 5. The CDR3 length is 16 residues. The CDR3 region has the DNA TGTGCCACCAGCAGAGATCGGACAGGGGGTTTTGAAAAACTGTTTTTT. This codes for CATSRDRTGGFEKLFF.